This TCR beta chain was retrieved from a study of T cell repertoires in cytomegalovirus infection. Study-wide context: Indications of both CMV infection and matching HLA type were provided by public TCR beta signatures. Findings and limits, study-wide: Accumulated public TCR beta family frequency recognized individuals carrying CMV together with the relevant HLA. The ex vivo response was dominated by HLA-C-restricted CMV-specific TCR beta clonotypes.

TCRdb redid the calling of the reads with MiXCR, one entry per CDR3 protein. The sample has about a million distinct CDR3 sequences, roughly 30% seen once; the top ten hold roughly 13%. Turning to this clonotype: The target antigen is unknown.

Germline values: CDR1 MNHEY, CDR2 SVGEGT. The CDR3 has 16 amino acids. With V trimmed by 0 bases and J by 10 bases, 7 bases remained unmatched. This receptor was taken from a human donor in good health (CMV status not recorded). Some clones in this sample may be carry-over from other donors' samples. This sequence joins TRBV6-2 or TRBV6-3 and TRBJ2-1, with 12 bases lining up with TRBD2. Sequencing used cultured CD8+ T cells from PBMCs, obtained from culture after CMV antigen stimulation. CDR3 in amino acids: CASSYSRLAGVEEQFF. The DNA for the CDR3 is TGTGCCAGCAGTTACTCCCGACTAGCGGGGGTGGAGGAGCAGTTCTTC.